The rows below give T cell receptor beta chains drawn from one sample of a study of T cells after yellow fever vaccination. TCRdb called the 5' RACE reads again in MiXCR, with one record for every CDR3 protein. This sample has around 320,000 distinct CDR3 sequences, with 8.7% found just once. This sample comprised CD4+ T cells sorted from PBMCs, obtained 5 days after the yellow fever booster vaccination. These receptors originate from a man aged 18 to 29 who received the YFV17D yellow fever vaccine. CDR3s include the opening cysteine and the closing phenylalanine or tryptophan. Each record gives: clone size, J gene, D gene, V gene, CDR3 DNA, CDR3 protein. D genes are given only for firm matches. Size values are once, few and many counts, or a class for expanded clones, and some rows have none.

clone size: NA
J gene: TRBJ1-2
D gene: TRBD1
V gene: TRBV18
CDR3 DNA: TGTGCCAGCTCACCGGGACAGGGGGCGCAGGGCGGCTACACCTTC
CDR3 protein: CASSPGQGAQGGYTF

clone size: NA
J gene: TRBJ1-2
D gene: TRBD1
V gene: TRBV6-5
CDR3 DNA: TGTGCCAGCAGGCGAGCCCCGACAGGGGACTATGGCTACACCTTC
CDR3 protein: CASRRAPTGDYGYTF

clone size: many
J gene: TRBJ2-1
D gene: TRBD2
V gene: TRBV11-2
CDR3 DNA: TGTGCCAGCAGCTACCCCCTACTAGCGGGGGGGCCCCCCGAGCAGTTCTTC
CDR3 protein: CASSYPLLAGGPPEQFF

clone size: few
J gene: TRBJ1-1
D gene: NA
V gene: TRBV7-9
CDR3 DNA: TGTGCCAGCAGCTTAGCGGGGCGGGGGCGGACTGAAGCTTTCTTT
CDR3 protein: CASSLAGRGRTEAFF

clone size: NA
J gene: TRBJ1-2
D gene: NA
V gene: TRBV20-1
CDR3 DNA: TGCAGTGCACTGAATGTTGGTATCGGCAGTTGGGGGGATGGCTACACCTTC
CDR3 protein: CSALNVGIGSWGDGYTF

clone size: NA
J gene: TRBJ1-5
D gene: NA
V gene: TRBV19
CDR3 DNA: TGTGCCAGTAGTGCGGACAATGGGGAAGAGCCCCAGCATTTT
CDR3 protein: CASSADNGEEPQHF

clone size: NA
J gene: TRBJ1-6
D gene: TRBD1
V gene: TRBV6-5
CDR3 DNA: TGTGCCAGCAGTTACCATAGGACAGGGCAAAATTCACCCCTCCACTTT
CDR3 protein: CASSYHRTGQNSPLHF

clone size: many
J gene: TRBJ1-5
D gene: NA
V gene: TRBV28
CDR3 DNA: TGTGCCAGCAGTCCTCGGGGAGCCCAGCATTTT
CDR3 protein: CASSPRGAQHF

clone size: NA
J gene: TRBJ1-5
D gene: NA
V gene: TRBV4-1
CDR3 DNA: TGCGCCAGCAGCCAATGGGTATATCAGCCCCAGCATTTT
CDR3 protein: CASSQWVYQPQHF

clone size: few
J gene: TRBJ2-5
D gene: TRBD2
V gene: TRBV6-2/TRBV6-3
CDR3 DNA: TGTGCCAGCAGCACATACCGCAGACTAGCGGGGGCTAAGGAGACCCAGTACTTC
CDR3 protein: CASSTYRRLAGAKETQYF

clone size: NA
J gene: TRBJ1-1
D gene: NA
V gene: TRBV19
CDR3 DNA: TGTGCCAGTAGTCCCGTTGCGGGTACTGAAGCTTTCTTT
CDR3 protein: CASSPVAGTEAFF

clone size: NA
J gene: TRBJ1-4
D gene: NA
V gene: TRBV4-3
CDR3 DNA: TGCGCCAGCAGCCTAGGACGAGGCGAAAAACTGTTTTTT
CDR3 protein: CASSLGRGEKLFF

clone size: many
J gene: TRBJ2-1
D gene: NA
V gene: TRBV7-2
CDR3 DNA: TGTGCCAGCAGCGCCCGGGCGCAGGGCCTATCAAATGAGCAGTTCTTC
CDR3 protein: CASSARAQGLSNEQFF

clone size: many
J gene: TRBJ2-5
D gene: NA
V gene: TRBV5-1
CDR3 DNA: TGCGCCAGCAGCTTGAGGTCAGGGGCCCAAGAGACCCAGTACTTC
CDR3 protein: CASSLRSGAQETQYF

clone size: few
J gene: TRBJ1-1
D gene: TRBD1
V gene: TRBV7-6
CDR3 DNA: TGTGCCAGCAGCGGACCCGGGACAGGTGAAGCTTTCTTT
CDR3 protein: CASSGPGTGEAFF

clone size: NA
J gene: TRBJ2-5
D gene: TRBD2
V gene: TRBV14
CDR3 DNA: TGTGCCAGCAGCCAAGGTGTAGCGGGGTGGACCCAGTACTTC
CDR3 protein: CASSQGVAGWTQYF

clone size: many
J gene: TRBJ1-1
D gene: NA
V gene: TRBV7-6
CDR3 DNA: TGTGCCAGCAGCTTATACCCACAGGCCACGACGAACACTGAAGCTTTCTTT
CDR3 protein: CASSLYPQATTNTEAFF

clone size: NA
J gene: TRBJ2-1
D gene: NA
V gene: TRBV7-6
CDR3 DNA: TGTGCCAGCATACCGACGGGACAATTTCCCTCAAATGAGCAGTTCTTC
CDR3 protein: CASIPTGQFPSNEQFF

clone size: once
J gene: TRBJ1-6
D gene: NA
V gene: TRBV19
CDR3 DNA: TGTGCCAGCTCCAGGGAACATAATTCACCCCTCCACTTT
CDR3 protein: CASSREHNSPLHF

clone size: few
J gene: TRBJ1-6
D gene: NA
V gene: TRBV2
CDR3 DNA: TGTGCCAGCAGTGGGGTGGCAGTCGGTACGGATAATTCACCCCTCCACTTT
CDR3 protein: CASSGVAVGTDNSPLHF

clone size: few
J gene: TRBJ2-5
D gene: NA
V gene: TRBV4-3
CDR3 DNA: TGCGCCAGCAGCCAAGAAGGCCGTGTCCAGTACTTC
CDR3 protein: CASSQEGRVQYF

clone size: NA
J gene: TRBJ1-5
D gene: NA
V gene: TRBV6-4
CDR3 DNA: TGTGCCAGCAGTGACACCAGGGACAGCAATCAGCCCCAGCATTTT
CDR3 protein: CASSDTRDSNQPQHF

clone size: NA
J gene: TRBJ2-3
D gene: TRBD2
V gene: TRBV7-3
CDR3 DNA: TGTGCCAGCAGCTCCTCGAATAGCGGGGGCACAGATACGCAGTATTTT
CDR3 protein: CASSSSNSGGTDTQYF

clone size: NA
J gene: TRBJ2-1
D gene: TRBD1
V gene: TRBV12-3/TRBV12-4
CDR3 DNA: TGTGCCAGCAGTACCGGGACAGCCTCCTACAATGAGCAGTTCTTC
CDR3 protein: CASSTGTASYNEQFF

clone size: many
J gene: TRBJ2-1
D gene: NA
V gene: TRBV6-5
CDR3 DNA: TGTGCCAGCAGTTACTCTCTGTGGGTCAATGAGCAGTTCTTC
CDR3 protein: CASSYSLWVNEQFF

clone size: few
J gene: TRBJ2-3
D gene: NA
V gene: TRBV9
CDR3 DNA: TGTGCCAGCAGCGTAGTTGGTGGGTCAGATACGCAGTATTTT
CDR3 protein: CASSVVGGSDTQYF

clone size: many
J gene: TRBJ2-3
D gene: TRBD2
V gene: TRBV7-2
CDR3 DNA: TGTGCCAGCAGCCGGGACTACCCGAGTGGGGGCACAGATACGCAGTATTTT
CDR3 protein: CASSRDYPSGGTDTQYF

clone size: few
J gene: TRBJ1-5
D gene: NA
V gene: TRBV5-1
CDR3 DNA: TGCGCCAGCAGCCCTGAGGGGGGCGGCCAGCCCCAGCATTTT
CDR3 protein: CASSPEGGGQPQHF

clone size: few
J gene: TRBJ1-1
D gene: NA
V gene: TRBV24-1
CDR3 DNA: TGTGCCACCAGTGATGGCACTGAAGCTTTCTTT
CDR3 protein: CATSDGTEAFF

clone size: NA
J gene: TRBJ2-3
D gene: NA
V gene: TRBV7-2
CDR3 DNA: TGTGCCAGCAGCTTACAGGTTGGGGCAGATACGCAGTATTTT
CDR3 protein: CASSLQVGADTQYF

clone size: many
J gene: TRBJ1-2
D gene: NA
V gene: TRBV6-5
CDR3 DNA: TGTGCCAGCAGTTACTCCCCCGGGGAAGGGCGCTATGGCTACACCTTC
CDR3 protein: CASSYSPGEGRYGYTF

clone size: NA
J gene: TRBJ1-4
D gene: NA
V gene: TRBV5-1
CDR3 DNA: TGCGCCAGCAGCTTGGCTGACGGACCCTATGAAAAACTGTTTTTT
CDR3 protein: CASSLADGPYEKLFF

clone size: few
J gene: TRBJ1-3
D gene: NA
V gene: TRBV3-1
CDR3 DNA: TGTGCCAGCAGCCAACCCCGGGGCTCTGGAAACACCATATATTTT
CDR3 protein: CASSQPRGSGNTIYF

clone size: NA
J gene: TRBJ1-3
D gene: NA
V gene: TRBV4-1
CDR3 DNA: TGCGCCAGCAGCCAAGATTGGGGCTCTGGAAACACCATATATTTT
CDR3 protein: CASSQDWGSGNTIYF

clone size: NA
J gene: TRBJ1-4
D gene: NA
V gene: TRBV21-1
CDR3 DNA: TGTGCCAGCAGCAAGGTGGGGGCTAATGAAAAACTGTTTTTT
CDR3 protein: CASSKVGANEKLFF

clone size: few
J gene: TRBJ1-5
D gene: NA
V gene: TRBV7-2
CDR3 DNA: TGTGCCAGCAGCTCCCGGGGCTATAGCAATCAGCCCCAGCATTTT
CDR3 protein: CASSSRGYSNQPQHF

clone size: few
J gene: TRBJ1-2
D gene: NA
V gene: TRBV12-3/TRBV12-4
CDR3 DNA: TGTGCCAGCAGTTCACCACGTTGGGGCTACACCTTC
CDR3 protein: CASSSPRWGYTF

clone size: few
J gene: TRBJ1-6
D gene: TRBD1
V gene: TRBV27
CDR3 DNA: TGTGCCAGCAGACCTCGGACAGTTCAGGGGGCCCTCCACTTT
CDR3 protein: CASRPRTVQGALHF

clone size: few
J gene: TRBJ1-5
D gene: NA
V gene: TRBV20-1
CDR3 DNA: TGCAGTGCTACTTCGACAGGTCGGCAGCCCCAGCATTTT
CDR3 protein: CSATSTGRQPQHF

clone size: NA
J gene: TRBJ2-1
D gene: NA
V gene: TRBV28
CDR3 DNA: TGTGCCAGCAGTTTATCCCCTTCCAATGAGCAGTTCTTC
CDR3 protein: CASSLSPSNEQFF

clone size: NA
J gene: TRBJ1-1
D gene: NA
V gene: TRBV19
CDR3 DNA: TGTGCCAGTCAAGGGTACACTGAAGCTTTCTTT
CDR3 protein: CASQGYTEAFF

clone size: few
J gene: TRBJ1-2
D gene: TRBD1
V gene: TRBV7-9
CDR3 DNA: TGTGCCAGCAGCTTATGGGGACAGGGGGCAAAAGGCTACACCTTC
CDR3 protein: CASSLWGQGAKGYTF

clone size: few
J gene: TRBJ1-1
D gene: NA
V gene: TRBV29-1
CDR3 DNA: TGCAGCGCATGCTCCGCTGCGGGGAACACTGAAGCTTTCTTT
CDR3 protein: CSACSAAGNTEAFF

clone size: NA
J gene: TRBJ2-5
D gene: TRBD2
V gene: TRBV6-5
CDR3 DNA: TGTGCCAGCAGTTCTCAGACTAGCGGGGGGGCCCCGAAGACCCAGTACTTC
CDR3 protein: CASSSQTSGGAPKTQYF

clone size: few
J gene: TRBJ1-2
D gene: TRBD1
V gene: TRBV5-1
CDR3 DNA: TGCGCCAGCAGCTCCCCCGAGGGACAGACGGTCTATGGCTACACCTTC
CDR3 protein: CASSSPEGQTVYGYTF

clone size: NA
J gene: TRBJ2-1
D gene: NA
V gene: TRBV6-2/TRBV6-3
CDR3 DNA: TGTGCCAGCAGTTACTCCCACTTCAGGAATGAGCAGTTCTTC
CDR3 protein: CASSYSHFRNEQFF

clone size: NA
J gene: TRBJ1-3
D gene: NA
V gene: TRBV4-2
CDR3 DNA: TGTGCCAGCAGCCAAGGCGGACAGCCGCTATTCTCTGGAAACACCATATATTTT
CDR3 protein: CASSQGGQPLFSGNTIYF

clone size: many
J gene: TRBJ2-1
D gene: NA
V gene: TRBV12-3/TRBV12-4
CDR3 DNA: TGTGCCAGCAGTTTGTTGGGGAAATCCTACAATGAGCAGTTCTTC
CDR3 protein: CASSLLGKSYNEQFF

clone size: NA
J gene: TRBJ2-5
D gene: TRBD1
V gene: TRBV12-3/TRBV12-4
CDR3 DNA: TGTGCCAGCAGTTTAGCGGGGACAGGGGCCAAGACCCAGTACTTC
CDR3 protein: CASSLAGTGAKTQYF

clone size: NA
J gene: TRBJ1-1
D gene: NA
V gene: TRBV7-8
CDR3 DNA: TGTGCCAGCAGCACACCGTCAGGGTCTGAAGCTTTCTTT
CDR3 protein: CASSTPSGSEAFF

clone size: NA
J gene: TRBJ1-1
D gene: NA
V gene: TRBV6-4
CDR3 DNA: TGTGCCAGCAGTGGCTACAGGGAAGACGAAGCTTTCTTT
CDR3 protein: CASSGYREDEAFF

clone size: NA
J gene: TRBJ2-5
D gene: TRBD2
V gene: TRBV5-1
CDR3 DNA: TGCGCCAGCAGCCTCGAGCGGGGGGGTCGGCAAGAGACCCAGTACTTC
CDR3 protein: CASSLERGGRQETQYF

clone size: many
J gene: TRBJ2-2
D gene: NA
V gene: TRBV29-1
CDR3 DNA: TGCAGCGCTAAGAGTGGTAGAGACACCGGGGAGCTGTTTTTT
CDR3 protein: CSAKSGRDTGELFF

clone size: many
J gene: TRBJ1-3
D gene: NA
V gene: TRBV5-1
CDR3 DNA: TGTGCCAGCAGCCTGGGACCTGGAAACACCATATATTTT
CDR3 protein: CASSLGPGNTIYF